The rows below give T cell receptor beta chains drawn from one sample of a study of CD8 T cells in Susac syndrome. TCRdb re-analysed the immunoSEQ multiplex PCR reads in MiXCR, keeping a single row per CDR3 protein. Here the sample spans 130,000 or so distinct CDR3 sequences, roughly 94% being singletons. Material for sequencing was CD8+ T cells from PBMCs. The receptors here all came from a human donor with Susac syndrome. CDR3s include the opening cysteine and the closing phenylalanine or tryptophan. The D gene is left open where the match is weak. Clone size is stated in some rows and not others, as once, few, many or a class when expanded.

V	J	size	D	length	DNA	CDR3
TRBV5-4	TRBJ2-6	NA	TRBD2	17	TGTGCCAGCACCGACCGGGCGGGGGGTTCCGGGGCCAACGTCCTGACTTTC	CASTDRAGGSGANVLTF
TRBV11-2	TRBJ2-3	NA	NA	15	TGTGCCAGCAGCTTAGCCCACGGGTCACCAGATACGCAGTATTTT	CASSLAHGSPDTQYF
TRBV4-1	TRBJ2-2	once	TRBD2	17	TGCGCCAGCAGCGAGATGGGACTAGCGGTGAACACCGGGGAGCTGTTTTTT	CASSEMGLAVNTGELFF
TRBV29-1	TRBJ1-1	NA	NA	14	TGCAGCGTTGTCATTGGGGGATTGAACACTGAAGCTTTCTTT	CSVVIGGLNTEAFF
TRBV9	TRBJ2-7	NA	TRBD1	15	TGTGCCAGCAGCGTGGCCGGGCAGGGGGCCTACGAGCAGTACTTC	CASSVAGQGAYEQYF
TRBV9	TRBJ2-3	NA	NA	15	TGTGCCAGCAGCGTAGGACTGGGAAGCACAGATACGCAGTATTTT	CASSVGLGSTDTQYF
TRBV7-8	TRBJ2-3	NA	NA	16	TGTGCCAGCAGCTTAGCCGTAGCCAGGACGACAGATACGCAGTATTTT	CASSLAVARTTDTQYF
TRBV2	TRBJ1-2	NA	TRBD1	14	TGTGCCAGCAGTGAAAAGGTCGGAGGGGGCGGCTACACCTTC	CASSEKVGGGGYTF
TRBV5-4	TRBJ1-2	NA	TRBD1	14	TGTGCCAGCAGGGTCCAGGGGGGGCCTTATGGCTACACCTTC	CASRVQGGPYGYTF
TRBV3-1	TRBJ2-3	once	TRBD2	18	TGTGCCAGCAGCAGCCAGGCGGGGGGGCCCGAGGTCACAGATACGCAGTATTTT	CASSSQAGGPEVTDTQYF
TRBV2	TRBJ2-7	once	NA	14	TGTGCCAGCAGGGGCGACAGGCTCCACTACGAGCAGTACTTC	CASRGDRLHYEQYF
TRBV20-1	TRBJ2-1	NA	TRBD2	16	TGCAGTGCCCCGGGGGGAAGCGGGGGGGGATACAATGAGCAGTTCTTC	CSAPGGSGGGYNEQFF
TRBV10-3	TRBJ2-1	NA	TRBD2	16	TGTGCCATCAGTGGGCGAGCGGGGACCCGTGTGGATGAGCAGTTCTTC	CAISGRAGTRVDEQFF
TRBV3-1	TRBJ1-6	NA	NA	15	TGTGCCAGCAGCCAAGCGGTAAGCGCGTATTCACCCCTCCACTTT	CASSQAVSAYSPLHF
TRBV2	TRBJ2-7	NA	TRBD2	15	TGTGCCAGCAGTGAAAGCTCTAGCGGTTACTACGAGCAGTACTTC	CASSESSSGYYEQYF
TRBV6-2/TRBV6-3	TRBJ1-1	NA	NA	14	TGTGCCAGCAGTTACTCCGAGGGGACCACTGAAGCTTTCTTT	CASSYSEGTTEAFF
TRBV6-5	TRBJ2-7	NA	NA	13	TGTGCCAGCAGTCCACTAGTGGCCTACGAGCAGTACTTC	CASSPLVAYEQYF
TRBV6-2/TRBV6-3	TRBJ2-3	NA	NA	15	TGTGCCAGCACTCCCTGGGGCACCTCCACAGATACGCAGTATTTT	CASTPWGTSTDTQYF
TRBV5-4	TRBJ1-2	NA	NA	13	TGTGCCAGCAGCCATACAGGGTTGGATGGCTACACCTTC	CASSHTGLDGYTF
TRBV29-1	TRBJ2-7	NA	NA	12	TGCAGCGTTGAAGGTCCTTCAGGGGAGCAGTACTTC	CSVEGPSGEQYF
TRBV3-1	TRBJ2-5	once	TRBD2	14	TGTGCCAGCAGCCAAGCGGGGGGTGGAGAGACCCAGTACTTC	CASSQAGGGETQYF
TRBV29-1	TRBJ2-2	NA	NA	12	TGCAGCGCATGGGCCCAGGGGATGGAGCTGTTTTTT	CSAWAQGMELFF
TRBV15	TRBJ2-7	NA	NA	14	TGTGCCACCAGCATGGACCGTAGCTCCTACGAGCAGTACTTC	CATSMDRSSYEQYF
TRBV7-2	TRBJ2-2	NA	NA	12	TGTGCCAGCAGCCCGGTGGCCGGGGAGCTGTTTTTT	CASSPVAGELFF
TRBV9	TRBJ2-5	NA	NA	16	TGTGCCAGCAGCTCAACAACAGGGCTAGGGCAAGAGACCCAGTACTTC	CASSSTTGLGQETQYF
TRBV9	TRBJ2-3	NA	TRBD2	15	TGTGCCAGCAGCGCGTCGACGGGGGGGCCGGATACGCAGTATTTT	CASSASTGGPDTQYF
TRBV9	TRBJ1-2	NA	NA	14	TGTGCCAGCAGCCTTCCCGGCAGGGACTATGGCTACACCTTC	CASSLPGRDYGYTF
TRBV9	TRBJ2-4	NA	NA	15	TGTGCCAGCAGCGTATACAGGGACGAGGGAAACATTCAGTACTTC	CASSVYRDEGNIQYF
TRBV30	TRBJ1-1	NA	NA	13	TGTGCCTGGAGAGGCAGGGACAACACTGAAGCTTTCTTT	CAWRGRDNTEAFF
TRBV4-1	TRBJ1-1	NA	NA	17	TGCGCCAGCAGCCTTTATGAACTAGTTCAGGGGTCGACTGAAGCTTTCTTT	CASSLYELVQGSTEAFF
TRBV12-3/TRBV12-4	TRBJ2-1	NA	TRBD2	14	TGTGCCAGCAGTTTGACGGGGGGTTCCAATGAGCAGTTCTTC	CASSLTGGSNEQFF
TRBV6-4	TRBJ2-2	once	TRBD2	14	TGTGCCAGCAGTGCCGGACTAGCGTCCGGGGAGCTGTTTTTT	CASSAGLASGELFF
TRBV9	TRBJ2-7	NA	NA	15	TGTGCCAGCAGCGTAGCTCTGGGTAACTCCTACGAGCAGTACTTC	CASSVALGNSYEQYF
TRBV7-9	TRBJ1-1	NA	NA	12	TGTGCCAGCAGCTTAGGGAAGGCTGAAGCTTTCTTT	CASSLGKAEAFF
TRBV2	TRBJ2-3	NA	TRBD2	16	TGTGCCAGCAGTGAACTGGGGACTAGCGGCACAGATACGCAGTATTTT	CASSELGTSGTDTQYF
TRBV20-1	TRBJ2-7	NA	TRBD2	17	TGCAGTGCTATTCCAGATGGACTAGCGGGGACCTGGTACGAGCAGTACTTC	CSAIPDGLAGTWYEQYF
TRBV12-3/TRBV12-4	TRBJ1-1	once	TRBD1	16	TGTGCCAGCACCACTTTGGGACAGAGAAGCCACACTGAAGCTTTCTTT	CASTTLGQRSHTEAFF
TRBV20-1	TRBJ2-7	NA	NA	12	TGCAGTGCGACAGACCGTTCCTACGAGCAGTACTTC	CSATDRSYEQYF
TRBV27	TRBJ2-1	once	NA	15	TGTGCCAGCAGTTTGGGCGCGGGGGCCAACAATGAGCAGTTCTTC	CASSLGAGANNEQFF
TRBV12-3/TRBV12-4	TRBJ2-6	NA	NA	16	TGTGCCAGCAGTTTAATGGGGGCGCTGGGGGCCAACGTCCTGACTTTC	CASSLMGALGANVLTF
TRBV6-5	TRBJ2-7	NA	TRBD1	15	TGTGCCAGCACTTCCAGGGGGCGCGACTCCTACGAGCAGTACTTC	CASTSRGRDSYEQYF
TRBV20-1	TRBJ1-6	NA	TRBD1	17	TGCAGTGCTAGAGAGGACAGGTCGGGCTCCTATAATTCACCCCTCCACTTT	CSAREDRSGSYNSPLHF
TRBV27	TRBJ1-1	NA	NA	14	TGTGCCAGCAGTTTAGTCAGGGGTGACACTGAAGCTTTCTTT	CASSLVRGDTEAFF
TRBV7-6	TRBJ2-7	NA	NA	12	TGTGCCAGCAGCCCTCAGGGGGGGGAGCAGTACTTC	CASSPQGGEQYF
TRBV3-1	TRBJ1-1	NA	NA	13	TGTGCCAGCAGCCAAGGACTTTCGGATAGTCCTTTCTTT	CASSQGLSDSPFF
TRBV30	TRBJ1-2	NA	TRBD1	15	TGTGCCTGGAGTCGTAGTAGACAGGGGTTATATGGCTACACCTTC	CAWSRSRQGLYGYTF
TRBV3-1	TRBJ2-1	NA	TRBD2	16	TGTGCCAGCAGCTCCAAGGGACTAGCGGGGGACAATGAGCAGTTCTTC	CASSSKGLAGDNEQFF
TRBV15	TRBJ2-3	NA	TRBD1	15	TGTGCCACCAGCCAGGACAGGGATAGCACAGATACGCAGTATTTT	CATSQDRDSTDTQYF
TRBV29-1	TRBJ2-5	NA	NA	13	TGCAGCGTGATAATGACGGGGCAGGAGACCCAGTACTTC	CSVIMTGQETQYF
TRBV5-4	TRBJ2-5	once	TRBD2	16	TGTGCCAGCAGCTTCCTCGGGACTAGCGGAGAAGAGACCCAGTACTTC	CASSFLGTSGEETQYF
TRBV7-3	TRBJ1-1	NA	NA	14	TGTGCCAGCAGCTTCCCGGAAAGGGACACTGAAGCTTTCTTT	CASSFPERDTEAFF
TRBV4-1	TRBJ1-2	NA	TRBD1	14	TGCGCCAGCAGCCAAGATCAGGGGGACTATGGCTACACCTTC	CASSQDQGDYGYTF
TRBV27	TRBJ1-4	NA	NA	14	TGTGCCAGCAGTTTTTCGGGGGCCGTCGCGAGACTGTTTTTT	CASSFSGAVARLFF
TRBV29-1	TRBJ2-3	NA	NA	14	TGCAGCGTTGTCGACGGAGAGAACACAGATACGCAGTATTTT	CSVVDGENTDTQYF
TRBV27	TRBJ1-1	once	NA	12	TGTGCCAGCAGGGGCCTCATAGGAAGTGCTTTCTTT	CASRGLIGSAFF
TRBV7-9	TRBJ1-2	NA	TRBD1	15	TGTGCCAGCAGCTTAAGGCAGGGGGGGGACTATGGCTACACCTTC	CASSLRQGGDYGYTF
TRBV20-1	TRBJ2-1	NA	TRBD1	20	TGCAGTGCTAGCTGGCAGGGGGCACGAGGGGGGACGAGGGGGTACAATGAGCAGTTCTTC	CSASWQGARGGTRGYNEQFF
TRBV4-1	TRBJ1-2	NA	NA	14	TGCGCCAGCAGCCAAGATCGAGACCAGTATGGCTACACCTTC	CASSQDRDQYGYTF
TRBV20-1	TRBJ2-7	NA	NA	14	TGCAGTGCTAGAGATAGTGACAGCTCCTACGAGCAGTACTTC	CSARDSDSSYEQYF